The source of this T cell receptor beta chain is a study of blood T cell repertoires in COVID-19 (dated by TCRdb to the early 2020s). Describing the broader study: Collaborator samples came from the United States, Italy and Spain and covered acute and convalescent phases of COVID-19. The prospective study material was composed of cDNA or gDNA derived from T cells, B-cell-depleted T cells, or PBMCs. Deeply sampled blood TCRbeta repertoires from subjects exposed to, actively infected with, or recovered from COVID-19 were included in the dataset. The repertoires were released in a freely available public database intended as a resource for research on the immune response to SARS-CoV-2. Samples came from the ongoing ImmuneRACE study (first 160 participants) plus 1,254 subjects from 6 global collaborators. Sample metadata almost always included a de-identified subject ID, COVID-19 status, age in years and sex. Where available, HLA class I and class II types were obtained from metadata supplied by the sample provider rather than from assay-based typing. Broad study findings and their caveats: How much clinical and demographic metadata was included differed by source and by participant, and the metadata was provided uncurated.

As concerns this clone: Its antigen specificity is not known. The input lacks base qualities; no much larger clone sits a single base away. Additional DNA sequences in this sample encode the identical CDR3.

Each collaborating institution followed its own protocols to collect whole blood in K2EDTA tubes. Collaborator samples were shipped for TCRbeta analysis as frozen whole blood, isolated PBMCs, or DNA extracted from either sample type. V trim: 3 bases; J trim: 6 bases; unmatched bases: 0. The CDR3 measures 11 amino acids from cysteine to phenylalanine. CDR3 DNA is the only sequence kept; it has 33 bases, read in frame from the first base. Reading the germline V gene (reference sequence) gives CDR1 DFQATT and CDR2 SNEGSKA. The immunoSEQ Assay, a bias-controlled multiplex PCR, was used to amplify TCRbeta CDR3 regions from genomic DNA. As for the authors' bioinformatics: Within the assay, amplification of reference gene primers was used to estimate how many nucleated cells each sample contained. To quantify the absolute abundance of each unique TCRbeta CDR3 rearrangement, sequence reads were collapsed and filtered. For each sample, productive Simpson clonality was calculated as the square root of Simpson's diversity index across productive rearrangements. TCRdb re-hosts the immuneACCESS table, in-frame sequences only. Its copies lack some clones; in the studies checked, an unresolved V gene accounts for under half of them, and the cause for the rest is not known. The V and J calls and clone size come from that table; D and trimming were worked out from the DNA. This sample has about 670,000 clones in its table, and 80% to 90% of those were observed once. About 0.24% of the sample is held by the ten biggest clonotypes.

The chain was built from TRBV20-1 and TRBJ1-2, with 8 bases matching TRBD1. This clonotype was obtained from a woman in her late teens or twenties with acute or convalescent COVID-19. Sequencing was carried out using peripheral blood. This receptor has the CDR3 CSARTGDGYTF. The nucleotides read TGCAGTGCTAGGACAGGGGATGGCTACACCTTC.